This T cell receptor (beta chain) stems from a study of shared clonotypes between healthy human individuals. Turning to the study itself: Three plates were used per donor for CD4 naive, three for CD4 memory, two for CD8 naive and one for CD8 memory.

Sequencing was performed with immunoSEQ multiplex PCR; in TCRdb, only in-frame clones are kept and a portion is missing. The sample contains some 2,400,000 clones, approximately 94% of which appear only once. All donors were healthy HIV-negative adults lacking recent acute infections or vaccinations. The CDR3 has 17 amino acids. Germline V gene lookup returns CDR1 MNHEY and CDR2 SMNVEV (reference sequence). V dropped 2 bases and J dropped 0; count of bases not matched to a gene: 4. The V gene is TRBV27, the J gene TRBJ2-3, with 11 bases that match TRBD1. This TCR was sampled from a young man in good health. The sample consisted of naive CD4+ T cells sorted from blood. Subset given: CD45RA+ positively selected. CDR3 in DNA: TGTGCCAGCAGTTTAATAGGACAGGGGGCTAGCACAGATACGCAGTATTTT. This sequence encodes CASSLIGQGASTDTQYF.